The subject of this entry is one TCR beta chain. Its cognate antigen is unknown. Clones were sequenced by immunoSEQ multiplex PCR, and TCRdb holds only the in-frame ones, with some missing. The sample yields nearly 90,000 clones, 88% seen once. The sample belongs to a study of T cell responses to AZD1222 COVID-19 vaccine. The study, taken as a whole, reports: Repertoires were obtained only post-peak T cell response. Females made up more of the donors, who were largely white British, and clonal diversity may have come out too low. Spike-specific TCR breadth and depth both grew after two AZD1222 doses. Reportedly, nearly half the spike-specific TCRs target unmutated variant regions.

This CDR3 is built from 14 residues. V lost 7 bases and J lost 0, with 10 bases in between. CDR1 is MDHEN, CDR2 SYDVKM, per germline. The gene calls are TRBV28 and TRBJ1-3; D not certain. The TCR originated in an adult in good health. This specimen was peripheral blood, taken on day 0 of AZD1222 vaccination. CDR3 nucleotides: TGTGCCAGCACCCCCGGCGGCTCTGGAAACACCATATATTTT. Protein sequence: CASTPGGSGNTIYF.